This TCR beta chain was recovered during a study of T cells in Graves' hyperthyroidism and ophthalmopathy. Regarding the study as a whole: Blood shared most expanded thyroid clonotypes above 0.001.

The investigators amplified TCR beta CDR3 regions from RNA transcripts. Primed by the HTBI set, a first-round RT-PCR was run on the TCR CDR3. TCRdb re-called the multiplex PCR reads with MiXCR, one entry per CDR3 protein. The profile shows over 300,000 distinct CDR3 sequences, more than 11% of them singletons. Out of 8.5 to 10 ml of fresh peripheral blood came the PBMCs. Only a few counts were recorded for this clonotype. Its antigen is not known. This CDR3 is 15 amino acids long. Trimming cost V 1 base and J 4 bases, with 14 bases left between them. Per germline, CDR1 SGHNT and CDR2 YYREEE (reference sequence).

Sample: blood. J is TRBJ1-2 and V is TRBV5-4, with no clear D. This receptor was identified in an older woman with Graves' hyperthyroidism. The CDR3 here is CASSLPTGSGYGYTF. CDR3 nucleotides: TGTGCCAGCAGCTTGCCTACGGGATCGGGCTATGGCTACACCTTC.